Listed here are 26 T cell receptor beta chains from one sample, sequenced in a study of blood T cell repertoires in COVID-19. Data came from immunoSEQ multiplex PCR; TCRdb stores just in-frame clones and leaves some out. The sample holds around 700,000 clones, approximately 90% seen once. The specimen sequenced was peripheral blood. These receptors came from a woman younger than 30 with acute or convalescent COVID-19.

The chain uses TRBV20-1 and TRBJ2-5, with TRBD1 identical over 7 bases. Germline V gene sequence: CDR1 DFQATT, CDR2 SNEGSKA (reference sequence). Trimming cost V 3 bases and J 5 bases; bases outside gene matches: 12. The CDR3 extends over 15 amino acids. For the CDR3, the DNA is TGCAGTGCTAGTTGGGACAGACTCCCTTGGGAGACCCAGTACTTC. Protein sequence: CSASWDRLPWETQYF.

Only a few counts were recorded for this clone. The V gene is TRBV20-1, the J gene TRBJ1-5, with D unresolved. CDR3 length: 14 amino acids. Per the germline V gene, CDR1 is DFQATT and CDR2 is SNEGSKA (reference sequence). Trimming stripped 3 bases from V and 5 bases from J, with 14 bases between. CDR3 sequence: CSASVPGSHQPQHF. CDR3 in DNA: TGCAGTGCTAGTGTACCGGGAAGTCATCAGCCCCAGCATTTT.

This chain links TRBV5-1 with TRBJ1-6, with unresolved D. The CDR3 loop spans 13 amino acids. Per germline, CDR1 SGHRS and CDR2 YFSETQ. V was trimmed by 4 bases and J by 8 bases, leaving 10 bases between them. CDR3 protein: CASSTRRDSPLHF. The CDR3 bases are TGCGCCAGCAGCACTCGGAGAGATTCACCCCTCCACTTT.

Only one count was recorded for this clone. The chain couples TRBV19 to TRBJ1-2; no firm D call. The CDR3 is 13 amino acids. Germline CDR1 reads LNHDA; CDR2 reads SQIVND (reference sequence). The V end was cut by 4 bases, the J end by 1 base, with 7 bases between. CDR3 in amino acids: CASSSGLNYGYTF. The CDR3 nucleotides are TGTGCCAGTAGTAGTGGGCTTAACTATGGCTACACCTTC.

The chain employs TRBV7-9 and TRBJ2-1; TRBD2 matches at 8 bases. This CDR3 is 15 amino acids long. J was trimmed by 5 bases and V by 5 bases; bases with no gene match: 8. Germline V gives CDR1 SEHNR, CDR2 FQNEAQ (reference sequence). The CDR3 DNA is TGTGCCAGCAGCCAGACCGGGACTAGAGACAATGAGCAGTTCTTC. As protein: CASSQTGTRDNEQFF.

Notes on this clone: The junction shows a germline mismatch at one end, possibly a read error. The chain uses TRBV29-1 and TRBJ1-1; D is possibly TRBD1 (5 bases). CDR3 length: 13 residues. The V gene's germline CDR1 is SQVTM and CDR2 ANQGSEA. The CDR3 here is CSAPAAGDGRPLF. The CDR3 DNA reads TGCAGCGCCCCCGCGGCGGGGGATGGTCGCCCACTCTTT.

V gene TRBV19 combines with J gene TRBJ2-7, with a possible D match to TRBD1 (6 bases). The CDR3 contains 14 residues. V was trimmed by 7 bases and J by 0 bases, leaving 13 bases between them. Germline CDR1 is LNHDA and CDR2 is SQIVND (reference sequence). In DNA, the CDR3 is TGTGCCAGTACCAGAGGGGGAAACTCCTACGAGCAGTACTTC. It translates to CASTRGGNSYEQYF.

V and J are TRBV5-6 and TRBJ1-6; D is unclear. The germline gives CDR1 SGHDT, CDR2 YYEEEE. The V end was cut by 2 bases, the J end by 3 bases, with 6 bases between. The CDR3 has 14 residues. The CDR3, as DNA: TGTGCCAGCAGCTTCCAACTCTATAATTCACCCCTCCACTTT. The encoded protein is CASSFQLYNSPLHF.

The rearrangement links TRBV9 to TRBJ1-1; TRBD1 is a possible D gene (6 bases). CDR3 length equals 15 residues. V lost 0 bases, J lost 1 base, and 10 bases lay in between. Looked up from germline, CDR1 is SGDLS and CDR2 is YYNGEE. This CDR3 reads CASSVELGANTEAFF. Written as DNA, the CDR3 is TGTGCCAGCAGCGTAGAATTGGGGGCGAACACTGAAGCTTTCTTT.

J is TRBJ1-2 and V is TRBV4-3; 9 bases agree with TRBD1. V was clipped by 2 bases and J by 6 bases; unmatched bases: 4. Germline CDR1 LGHNA, CDR2 YSLEER. This CDR3 is built from 14 residues. CDR3 amino acids: CASSQWGQGDGYTF. CDR3 nucleotide sequence: TGCGCCAGCAGCCAATGGGGACAGGGCGATGGCTACACCTTC.

The chain couples TRBV6-1 to TRBJ2-1; 15 bases fit TRBD2. Germline lookup yields CDR1 MNHNS and CDR2 SASEGT. CDR3 size: 16 residues. V trimming: 4 bases; J trimming: 6 bases; junction bases outside the gene matches: 4. DNA of the CDR3: TGTGCCAGCAGTGGGACTAGCGGGGGGGAGGCCAATGAGCAGTTCTTC. Translated, it gives CASSGTSGGEANEQFF.

The V and J genes are TRBV12-3 or TRBV12-4 and TRBJ2-1; D unresolved. CDR3 size: 11 residues. The germline V and J ends were trimmed by 2 bases and 10 bases, with 6 bases remaining between them. The CDR3 DNA sequence: TGTGCCAGCAGTTTACTCGGGGAGCAGTTCTTC. It codes for CASSLLGEQFF.

The chain joins TRBV5-6 to TRBJ1-1; a weak D match, TRBD1 (6 bases). Deletions cut 4 bases from V and 1 base from J, with 14 bases between. The germline V gene has CDR1 SGHDT and CDR2 YYEEEE. There are 15 residues in the CDR3. CDR3 in amino acids: CASSPVDRSNTEAFF. In DNA, the CDR3 is TGTGCCAGCAGCCCTGTGGACAGATCGAACACTGAAGCTTTCTTT. Full variable domain (remainder filled in from reference TRBV5-6 and TRBJ1-1): DAGVTQSPTHLIKTRGQQVTLRCSPKSGHDTVSWYQQALGQGPQFIFQYYEEEERQRGNFPDRFSGHQFPNYSSELNVNALLLGDSALYLCASSPVDRSNTEAFFGQGTRLTVV.

The rearrangement joins TRBV6-5 to TRBJ1-2, with 7 bases matching TRBD1. The CDR3 spans 16 residues. After removal of 2 bases from V and 4 bases from J, the junction contained 10 bases not matched to a gene. CDR1 and CDR2 (germline): MNHEY, SVGAGI. The CDR3 protein is CASSYASGQRTYGYTF. The DNA for the CDR3 is TGTGCCAGCAGTTACGCGTCGGGACAGAGAACCTATGGCTACACCTTC.

The rearrangement links TRBV9 to TRBJ2-2, with 12 bases that match TRBD1. The J segment lost 4 bases and the V segment lost 7 bases, leaving 14 bases of the junction unmatched. Germline V CDR1 and CDR2: SGDLS, YYNGEE. CDR3 length equals 18 residues. The CDR3 reads CASADGTGGKRSTGELFF. The CDR3 nucleotides read TGTGCCAGCGCGGACGGGACAGGGGGCAAAAGGAGCACCGGGGAGCTGTTTTTT.

The V and J genes are TRBV7-9 and TRBJ2-1; weak D call: TRBD1 (6 bases). This CDR3 region has 12 residues. Germline V gives CDR1 SEHNR, CDR2 FQNEAQ (reference sequence). V was cut by 0 bases and J by 9 bases, with 6 bases left in between. The CDR3: CASSLADSEQFF. The CDR3 DNA reads as TGTGCCAGCAGCTTAGCGGACAGTGAGCAGTTCTTC.

This chain joins TRBV4-1 and TRBJ2-1; no definite D call. From germline, CDR1 is MGHRA and CDR2 YSYEKL. V was trimmed by 1 base and J by 5 bases, leaving 9 bases between them. CDR3 length equals 14 residues. This CDR3 is CASSQVALDNEQFF. The CDR3 bases are TGCGCCAGCAGCCAAGTGGCCCTAGACAATGAGCAGTTCTTC.

This clone was seen a few times. This chain uses TRBV12-3 or TRBV12-4 with TRBJ1-2; possible D gene TRBD1, 5 bases. Trimming left V 5 bases short and J 5 bases short, with 9 bases between. The CDR3 covers 12 residues. CDR3 DNA sequence: TGTGCCAGCAGTCGGACACCATATGGCTACACCTTC. Protein: CASSRTPYGYTF.

This chain uses TRBV4-1 with TRBJ1-2; TRBD1 matches 7 bases. V trimming: 0 bases; J trimming: 8 bases; junction bases outside the gene matches: 12. The CDR3 is 16 amino acids. Germline CDR1 MGHRA, CDR2 YSYEKL. The CDR3 DNA reads TGCGCCAGCAGCCAAGATAAATTAGGGGGCCCGAGGGGCTACACCTTC. This gives the protein CASSQDKLGGPRGYTF.

The chain joins TRBV9 to TRBJ1-2; 9 nucleotides agree with TRBD1. The trim removed 2 bases at V and 8 bases at J, leaving 7 bases unmatched. From germline, CDR1 is SGDLS and CDR2 YYNGEE. The CDR3 is made up of 14 amino acids. The CDR3 nucleotides read TGTGCCAGCAGCGTCTTACAGGGGGCACAGGGCTACACCTTC. It is translated as CASSVLQGAQGYTF.

CDR3 loop: CASSYADGGLLYGYTF. The CDR3 DNA sequence: TGTGCCAGCAGTTACGCCGACGGGGGGCTCCTCTATGGCTACACCTTC. The rearrangement joins TRBV6-5 to TRBJ1-2; D is possibly TRBD1 (6 bases). From germline, CDR1 is MNHEY and CDR2 SVGAGI. There are 16 residues in the CDR3. Trimming cost V 2 bases and J 4 bases, with 17 bases left between them.

In its sample, this clone was seen many times. Other DNA sequences in the same sample also yield this CDR3. This sequence joins TRBV15 and TRBJ2-3, with 8 nucleotides matching TRBD2. Germline assignment: CDR1 LNHNV and CDR2 YYDKDF (reference sequence). The V and J ends lost 0 bases and 1 base, in that order; junction bases with no gene match: 0. CDR3 length: 15 amino acids. The CDR3 spells CATSRERGGTDTQYF. CDR3 nucleotides: TGTGCCACCAGCAGAGAGCGGGGGGGCACAGATACGCAGTATTTT.

The genes are TRBV19 and TRBJ2-7, with TRBD1 matching over 7 bases. This CDR3 comprises 14 residues. Germline-derived CDR1 and CDR2 are LNHDA and SQIVND (reference sequence). The J segment lost 4 bases and the V segment lost 4 bases, leaving 7 bases of the junction unmatched. The DNA of the CDR3 is TGTGCCAGTAGTAGTATTGGGACAGATTACGAGCAGTACTTC. Its protein is CASSSIGTDYEQYF.

V usage is TRBV7-8 and J usage is TRBJ2-7; 8 bases fit TRBD1. CDR3 length equals 15 residues. V gave up 1 base and J gave up 2 bases; unmatched junction bases: 4. Germline CDR1 and CDR2: SGHVS and FQNEAQ. The CDR3 sequence is CASSLVGQGAYEQYF. The CDR3 nucleotides are TGTGCCAGCAGCTTAGTTGGACAGGGTGCCTACGAGCAGTACTTC.

The chain employs TRBV5-1 and TRBJ1-6; 9 nucleotides line up with TRBD1. Germline V lookup: CDR1 SGHRS, CDR2 YFSETQ. V was pared by 3 bases and J by 8 bases, with 9 bases of the junction left unmatched. The CDR3 is 16 amino acids. As DNA, the CDR3 is TGCGCCAGCAGCTCGAGAGGACAGGGGAGAGATTCACCCCTCCACTTT. Its translation: CASSSRGQGRDSPLHF.

This CDR3 reads CASSEGTALNSPLHF. The DNA of the CDR3 is TGTGCCAGCAGTGAGGGGACAGCGCTTAATTCACCCCTCCACTTT. This chain links TRBV28 with TRBJ1-6; 7 bases are a match to TRBD1. The CDR3 has 15 residues. Looked up from germline, CDR1 is MDHEN and CDR2 is SYDVKM. The J segment lost 6 bases and the V segment lost 5 bases, leaving 7 bases of the junction unmatched.